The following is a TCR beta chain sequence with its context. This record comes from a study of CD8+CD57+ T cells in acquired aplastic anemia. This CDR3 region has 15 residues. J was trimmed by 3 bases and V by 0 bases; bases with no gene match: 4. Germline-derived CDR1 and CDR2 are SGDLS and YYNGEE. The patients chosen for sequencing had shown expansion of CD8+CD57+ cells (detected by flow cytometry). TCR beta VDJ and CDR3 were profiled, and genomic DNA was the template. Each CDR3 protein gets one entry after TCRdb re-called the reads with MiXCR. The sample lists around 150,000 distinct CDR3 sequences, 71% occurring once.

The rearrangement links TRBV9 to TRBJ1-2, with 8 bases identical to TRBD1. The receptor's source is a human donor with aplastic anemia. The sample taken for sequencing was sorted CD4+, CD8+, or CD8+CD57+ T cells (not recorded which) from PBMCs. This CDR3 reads CASSVGDRRYYGYTF. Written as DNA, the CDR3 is TGTGCCAGCAGCGTAGGGGACAGGAGATACTATGGCTACACCTTC.